Included here is one TCR beta chain sequence, with context. In the authors' workflow: Researchers report that nucleated cell counts were estimated from reference gene primer amplification. TCRdb keeps only in-frame clones here, not all; method: immunoSEQ multiplex PCR. V and J calls and clone size follow that table, whereas D and trimming were derived from the DNA. This sample has hundreds of thousands of clones, with around 88% found just once. This record belongs to a study of blood T cell repertoires in COVID-19. About the study: Italy, Spain and the United States were the sources of the convalescent and acute COVID-19 samples. T cells, B-cell-depleted T cells, or PBMCs provided the cDNA or gDNA that served as material.

Germline CDR1 MNHNY, CDR2 SVGAGI (reference sequence). J gave up 8 bases and V 2 bases, and 2 bases lay outside the gene matches. CDR3 size: 12 residues. This TCR came from an elderly man with acute or convalescent COVID-19. The gene calls are TRBV6-6 and TRBJ1-1, with 7 bases that match TRBD1. The sequenced sample consisted of peripheral blood. The chain's CDR3 is CASSYPGQEAFF. The DNA for the CDR3 is TGTGCCAGCAGTTACCCGGGACAGGAAGCTTTCTTT.